The TCR beta chain under discussion was sequenced for a study of T cells in Graves' hyperthyroidism and ophthalmopathy. Study-level results: Ophthalmopathy was identified by the model a median approximately 6.9 months ahead of onset. In blood, most of the thyroid clonotypes expanded above 0.001 were also present.

Each person with ophthalmopathy scored at least 3 on the Clinical Activity Score, reached NOSPECS grade 4 or higher, and had been ill under 3 months. It was uncontrolled infection, other autoimmune disease, pregnancy or lactation that excluded patients. This clonotype was picked up a small number of times. Its cognate antigen is unknown. The CDR3 has 13 amino acids. Germline CDR1 reads SGHTA; CDR2 reads FQGNSA. The trim removed 11 bases at V and 3 bases at J, leaving 9 bases unmatched. It was RNA transcripts that yielded the amplified TCR beta CDR3 regions. RT-PCR in the first round (using the HTBI primer set) targeted the TCR CDR3. TCRdb reprocessed the multiplex PCR reads via MiXCR and lists one record per CDR3 protein. This table has around 500,000 distinct CDR3 sequences, roughly 16% appearing once.

The sample comprised blood. This clonotype was obtained from a woman in her 30s with Graves' ophthalmopathy. V and J are TRBV7-2 and TRBJ1-1, with 7 bases lining up with TRBD1. CDR3: CAGAGTVDTEAFF. As DNA, the CDR3 is TGTGCCGGCGCCGGGACAGTCGACACTGAAGCTTTCTTT.